Listed below are T cell receptor beta chains from one sample, sequenced in a study of cytomegalovirus exposure and HLA in healthy donors. Here immunoSEQ multiplex PCR was the method, and the copy in TCRdb shows in-frame clones only, minus some. The repertoire holds about 200,000 clones, with about four fifths as singletons. The sample consisted of PBMCs. All receptors derive from a woman aged 50 to 60 in good health and CMV-seronegative. The CDR3 runs from the conserved cysteine through the conserved F or W. A D gene is named only where the DNA matches it firmly. Expanded clones get a size class; other rows say once, few or many, or leave the size out.

J,size,D,length,V,DNA,CDR3
TRBJ1-4,few,.,14,TRBV5-1,TGCGCCAGCAGCCCAGTGACGGGGTTAGAAAAACTGTTTTTT,CASSPVTGLEKLFF
TRBJ2-7,.,.,15,TRBV6-1,TGTGCCAGCAGTCTGGGGGGGACAGGATCCTACGAGCAGTACTTC,CASSLGGTGSYEQYF
TRBJ2-1,.,TRBD2,15,TRBV15,TGTGCCACCAGCAGAGGACTAGCCGAAGTGGCTGAGCAGTTCTTC,CATSRGLAEVAEQFF
TRBJ2-2,.,.,14,TRBV4-1,TGCGCCAGCAGCCAAGGAGTGATTGCCGGGGAGCTGTTTTTT,CASSQGVIAGELFF
TRBJ2-2,.,.,15,TRBV7-3,TGTGCCAGCAGCTTAACCCCCCAGGGCACTTGGGAGCTGTTTTTT,CASSLTPQGTWELFF
TRBJ1-2,.,.,17,TRBV15,TGTGCCACCAGCAGAGATTCCGGTCTAAGGGGATCCTATGGCTACACCTTC,CATSRDSGLRGSYGYTF
TRBJ2-3,.,TRBD2,15,TRBV2,TGTGCCAGCAGTGGAGGGAGGGATGGGACAGATACGCAGTATTTT,CASSGGRDGTDTQYF
TRBJ1-5,.,.,17,TRBV10-3,TGTGCCATCAGTGAGTCTTTTAGCGGGGTAGTCGGTCAGCCCCAGCATTTT,CAISESFSGVVGQPQHF
TRBJ2-5,.,TRBD2,14,TRBV15,TGTGCCACCAGCGCCGGGACTAGGCAAGAGACCCAGTACTTC,CATSAGTRQETQYF
TRBJ1-4,.,.,15,TRBV5-1,TGCGCCAGCAGCTTGGTAAGGGGTGGCGGTGAAAAACTGTTTTTT,CASSLVRGGGEKLFF
TRBJ2-1,few,TRBD1,16,TRBV2,TGTGCCAGCAGTCGGACAGGGGGCGGTGTGGACAATGAGCAGTTCTTC,CASSRTGGGVDNEQFF
TRBJ1-3,.,.,13,TRBV19,TGTGCCAGTAGGCGGGACGGGGAAAACACCATATATTTT,CASRRDGENTIYF
TRBJ2-5,.,.,15,TRBV5-1,TGCGCCAGCAGCTTGGTCCCGGACACTCAAGAGACCCAGTACTTC,CASSLVPDTQETQYF